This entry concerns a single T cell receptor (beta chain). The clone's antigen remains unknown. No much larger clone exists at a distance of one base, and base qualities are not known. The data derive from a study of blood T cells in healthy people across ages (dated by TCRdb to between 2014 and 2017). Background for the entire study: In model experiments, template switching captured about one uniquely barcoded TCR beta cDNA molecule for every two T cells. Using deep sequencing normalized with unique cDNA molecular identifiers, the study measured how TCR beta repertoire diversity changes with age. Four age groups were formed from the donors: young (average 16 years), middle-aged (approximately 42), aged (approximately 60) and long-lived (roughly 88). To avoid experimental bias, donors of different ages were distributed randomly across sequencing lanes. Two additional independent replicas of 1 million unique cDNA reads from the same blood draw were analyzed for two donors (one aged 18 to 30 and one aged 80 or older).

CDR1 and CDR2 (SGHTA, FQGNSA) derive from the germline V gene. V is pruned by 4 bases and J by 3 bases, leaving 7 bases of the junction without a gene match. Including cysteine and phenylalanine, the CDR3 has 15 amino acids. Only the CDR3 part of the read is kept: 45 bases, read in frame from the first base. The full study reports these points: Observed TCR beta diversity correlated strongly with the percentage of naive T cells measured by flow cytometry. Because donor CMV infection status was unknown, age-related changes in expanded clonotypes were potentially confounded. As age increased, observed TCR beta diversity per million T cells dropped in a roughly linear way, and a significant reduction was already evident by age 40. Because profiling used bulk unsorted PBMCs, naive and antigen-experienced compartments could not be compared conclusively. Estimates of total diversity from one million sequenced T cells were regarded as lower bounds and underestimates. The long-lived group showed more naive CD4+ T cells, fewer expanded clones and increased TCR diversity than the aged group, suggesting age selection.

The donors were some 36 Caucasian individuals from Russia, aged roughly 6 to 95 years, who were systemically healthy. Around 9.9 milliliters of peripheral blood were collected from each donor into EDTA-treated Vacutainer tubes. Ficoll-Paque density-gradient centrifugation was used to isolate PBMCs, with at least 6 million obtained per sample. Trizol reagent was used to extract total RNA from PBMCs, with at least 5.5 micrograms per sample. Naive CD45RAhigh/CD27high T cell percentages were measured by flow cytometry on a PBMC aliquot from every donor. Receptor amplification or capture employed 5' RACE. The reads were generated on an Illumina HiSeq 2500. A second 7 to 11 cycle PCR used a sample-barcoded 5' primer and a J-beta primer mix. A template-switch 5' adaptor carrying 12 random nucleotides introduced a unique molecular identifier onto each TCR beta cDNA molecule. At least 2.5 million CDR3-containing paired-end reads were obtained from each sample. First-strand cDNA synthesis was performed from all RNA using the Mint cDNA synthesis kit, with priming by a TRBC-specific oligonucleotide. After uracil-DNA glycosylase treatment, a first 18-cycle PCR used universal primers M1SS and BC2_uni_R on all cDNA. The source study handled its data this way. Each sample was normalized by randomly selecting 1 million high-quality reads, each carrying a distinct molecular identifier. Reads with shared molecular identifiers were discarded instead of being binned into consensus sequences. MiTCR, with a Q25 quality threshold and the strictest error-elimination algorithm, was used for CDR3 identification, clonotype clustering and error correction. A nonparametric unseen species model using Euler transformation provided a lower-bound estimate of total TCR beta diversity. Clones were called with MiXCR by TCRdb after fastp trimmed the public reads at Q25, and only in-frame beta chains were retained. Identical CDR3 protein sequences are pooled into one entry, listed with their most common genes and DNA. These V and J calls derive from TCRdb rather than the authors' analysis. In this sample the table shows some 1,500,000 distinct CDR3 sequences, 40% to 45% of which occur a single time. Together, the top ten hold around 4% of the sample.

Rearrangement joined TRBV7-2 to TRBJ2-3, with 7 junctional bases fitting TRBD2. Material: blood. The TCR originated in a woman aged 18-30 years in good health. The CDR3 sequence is CASSSDRRGTDTQYF. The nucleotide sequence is TGTGCCAGCAGCTCCGACCGGCGGGGGACAGATACGCAGTATTTT.